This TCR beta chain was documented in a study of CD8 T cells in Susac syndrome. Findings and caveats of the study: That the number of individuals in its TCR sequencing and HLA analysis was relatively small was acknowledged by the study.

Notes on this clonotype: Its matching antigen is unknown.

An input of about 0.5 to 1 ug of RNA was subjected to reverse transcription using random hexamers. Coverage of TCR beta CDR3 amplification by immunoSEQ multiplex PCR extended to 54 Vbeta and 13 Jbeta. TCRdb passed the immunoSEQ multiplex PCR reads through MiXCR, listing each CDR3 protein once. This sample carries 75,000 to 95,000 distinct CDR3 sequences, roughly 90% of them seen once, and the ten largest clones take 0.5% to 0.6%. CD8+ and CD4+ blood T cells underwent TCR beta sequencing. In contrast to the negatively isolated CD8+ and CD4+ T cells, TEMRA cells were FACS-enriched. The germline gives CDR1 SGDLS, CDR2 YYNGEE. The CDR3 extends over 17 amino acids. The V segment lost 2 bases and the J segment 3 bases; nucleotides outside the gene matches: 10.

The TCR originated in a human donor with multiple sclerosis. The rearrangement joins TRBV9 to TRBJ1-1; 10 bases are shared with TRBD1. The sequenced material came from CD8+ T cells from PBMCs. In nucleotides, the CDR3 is TGTGCCAGCAGCGTCGGGACAGGGGTCCTAAGGCACACTGAAGCTTTCTTT. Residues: CASSVGTGVLRHTEAFF.